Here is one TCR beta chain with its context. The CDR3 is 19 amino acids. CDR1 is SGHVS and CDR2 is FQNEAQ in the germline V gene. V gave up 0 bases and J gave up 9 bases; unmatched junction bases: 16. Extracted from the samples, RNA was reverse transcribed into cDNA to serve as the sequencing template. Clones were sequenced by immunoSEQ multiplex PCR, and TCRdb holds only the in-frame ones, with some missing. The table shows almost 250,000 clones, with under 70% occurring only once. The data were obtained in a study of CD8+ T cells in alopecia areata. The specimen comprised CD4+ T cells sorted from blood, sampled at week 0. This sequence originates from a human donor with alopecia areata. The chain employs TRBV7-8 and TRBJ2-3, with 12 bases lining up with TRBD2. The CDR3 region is CASSLAQNGLAGPGITQYF. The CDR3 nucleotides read TGTGCCAGCAGCTTAGCGCAAAATGGACTAGCGGGGCCGGGGATAACGCAGTATTTT.